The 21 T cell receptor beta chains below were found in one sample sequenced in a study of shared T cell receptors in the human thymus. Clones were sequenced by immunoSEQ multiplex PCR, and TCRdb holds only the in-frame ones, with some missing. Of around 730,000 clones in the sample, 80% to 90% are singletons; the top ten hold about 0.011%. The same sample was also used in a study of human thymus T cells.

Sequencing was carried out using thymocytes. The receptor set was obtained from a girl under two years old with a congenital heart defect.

Here the CDR3 reads CAGAGLPHNTDTQYF. The CDR3 coding sequence is TGTGCCGGGGCGGGACTACCCCATAACACAGATACGCAGTATTTT. The chain has TRBV30 and TRBJ2-3, with TRBD2 matching 7 bases. From germline, CDR1 is GTSNPN and CDR2 SVGIG (reference sequence). The CDR3 is made up of 15 amino acids. V gave up 8 bases and J gave up 2 bases; unmatched junction bases: 13.

The CDR3 DNA sequence: TGTGCCAGCAGCCCACGACAGCCAGGGGCCGGGGAGCTGTTTTTT. Its translation is CASSPRQPGAGELFF. The V gene is TRBV6-8, the J gene TRBJ2-2, with D possibly matching TRBD1 (6 bases). The CDR3 loop spans 15 amino acids. From germline, CDR1 is MNHGY and CDR2 SAAAGT. V dropped 6 bases and J dropped 6 bases, with 17 bases sitting between them.

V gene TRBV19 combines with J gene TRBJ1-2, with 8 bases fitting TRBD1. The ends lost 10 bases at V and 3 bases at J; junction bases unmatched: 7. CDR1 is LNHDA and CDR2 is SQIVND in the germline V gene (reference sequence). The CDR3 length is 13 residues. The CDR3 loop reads CATKDRVYYGYTF. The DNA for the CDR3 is TGTGCCACCAAGGACAGGGTATACTATGGCTACACCTTC.

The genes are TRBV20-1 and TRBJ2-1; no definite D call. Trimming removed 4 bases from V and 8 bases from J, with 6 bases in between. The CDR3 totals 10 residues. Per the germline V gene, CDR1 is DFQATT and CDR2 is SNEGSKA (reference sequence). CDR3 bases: TGCAGTGCTACCCTCCATGAGCAGTTCTTC. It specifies CSATLHEQFF.

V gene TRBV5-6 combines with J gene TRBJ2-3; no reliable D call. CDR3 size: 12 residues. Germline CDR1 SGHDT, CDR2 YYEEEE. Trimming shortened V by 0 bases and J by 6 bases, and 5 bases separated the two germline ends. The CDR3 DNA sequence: TGTGCCAGCAGCTTGGGCGCGGATACGCAGTATTTT. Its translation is CASSLGADTQYF.

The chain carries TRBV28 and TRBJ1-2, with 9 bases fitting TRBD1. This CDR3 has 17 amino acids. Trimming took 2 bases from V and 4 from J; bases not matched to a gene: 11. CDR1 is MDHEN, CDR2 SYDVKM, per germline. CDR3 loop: CASSLQGTGRLSYGYTF. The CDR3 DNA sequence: TGTGCCAGCAGTTTACAAGGGACAGGGCGGCTAAGCTATGGCTACACCTTC.

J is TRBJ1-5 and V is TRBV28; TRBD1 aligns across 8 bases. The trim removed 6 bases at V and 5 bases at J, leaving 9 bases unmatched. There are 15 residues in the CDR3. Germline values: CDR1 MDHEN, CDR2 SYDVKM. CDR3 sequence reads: CASSRHRQGHQPQHF. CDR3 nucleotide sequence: TGTGCCAGCAGCCGCCATAGACAGGGGCATCAGCCCCAGCATTTT.

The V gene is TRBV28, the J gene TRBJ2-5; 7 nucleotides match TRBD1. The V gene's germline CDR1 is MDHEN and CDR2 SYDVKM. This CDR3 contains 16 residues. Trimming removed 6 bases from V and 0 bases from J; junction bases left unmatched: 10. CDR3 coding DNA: TGTGCCAGCAGCCCTCGGGACAGAAGATACCAAGAGACCCAGTACTTC. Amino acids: CASSPRDRRYQETQYF.

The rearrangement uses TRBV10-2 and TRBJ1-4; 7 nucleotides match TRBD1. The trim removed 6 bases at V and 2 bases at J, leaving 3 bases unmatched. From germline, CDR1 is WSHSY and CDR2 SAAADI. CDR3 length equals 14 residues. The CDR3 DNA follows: TGCGCCAGCAGGGGGGGACAGACTAATGAAAAACTGTTTTTT. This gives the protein CASRGGQTNEKLFF.

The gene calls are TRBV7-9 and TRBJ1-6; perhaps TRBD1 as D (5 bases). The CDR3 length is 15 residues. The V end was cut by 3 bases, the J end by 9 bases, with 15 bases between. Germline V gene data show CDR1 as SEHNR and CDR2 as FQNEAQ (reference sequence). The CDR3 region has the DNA TGTGCCAGCAGCTTGGCCACAGGCCTGGGTTCACCCCTCCACTTT. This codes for CASSLATGLGSPLHF.

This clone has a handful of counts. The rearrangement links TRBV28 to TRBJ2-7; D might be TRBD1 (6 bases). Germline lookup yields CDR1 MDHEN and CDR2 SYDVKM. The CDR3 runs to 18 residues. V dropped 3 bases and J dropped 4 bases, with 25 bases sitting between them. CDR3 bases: TGTGCCAGCAGTTTTACGCAGGTACCGAGGACAGCCAAATACGAGCAGTACTTC. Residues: CASSFTQVPRTAKYEQYF.

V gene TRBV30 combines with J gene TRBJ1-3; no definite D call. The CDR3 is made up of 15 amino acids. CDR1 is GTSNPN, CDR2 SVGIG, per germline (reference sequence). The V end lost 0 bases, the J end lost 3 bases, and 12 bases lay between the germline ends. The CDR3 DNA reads TGTGCCTGGAGTGTACTGGCAGGTAGTGGAAACACCATATATTTT. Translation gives CAWSVLAGSGNTIYF.

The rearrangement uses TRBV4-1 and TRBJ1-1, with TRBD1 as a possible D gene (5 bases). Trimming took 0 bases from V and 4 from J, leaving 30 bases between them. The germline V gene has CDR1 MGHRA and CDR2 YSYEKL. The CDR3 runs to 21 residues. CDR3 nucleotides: TGCGCCAGCAGCCAAGAGCCCCCGGGGGAGAATGATGGCAGAGGAGGCACTGAAGCTTTCTTT. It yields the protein CASSQEPPGENDGRGGTEAFF.

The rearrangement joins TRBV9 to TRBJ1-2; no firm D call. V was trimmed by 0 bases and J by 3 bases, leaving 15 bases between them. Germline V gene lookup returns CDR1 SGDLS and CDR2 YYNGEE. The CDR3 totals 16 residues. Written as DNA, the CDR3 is TGTGCCAGCAGCGTAGTCCATGACCATGGAGACTATGGCTACACCTTC. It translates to CASSVVHDHGDYGYTF.

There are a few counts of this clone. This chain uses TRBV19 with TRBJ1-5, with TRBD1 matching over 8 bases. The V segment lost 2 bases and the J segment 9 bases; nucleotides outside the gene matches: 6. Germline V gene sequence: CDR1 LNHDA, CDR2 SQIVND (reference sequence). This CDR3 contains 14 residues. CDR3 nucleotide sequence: TGTGCCAGTAGTATACTTACAGGGGGAGGGCCCCAGCATTTT. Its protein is CASSILTGGGPQHF.

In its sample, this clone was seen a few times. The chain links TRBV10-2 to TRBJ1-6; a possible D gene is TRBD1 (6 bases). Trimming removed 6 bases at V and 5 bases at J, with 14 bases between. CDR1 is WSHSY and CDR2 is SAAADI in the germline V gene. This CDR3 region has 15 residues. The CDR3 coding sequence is TGCGCCAGCAGAGAAACAGGGACCGATAATTCACCCCTCCACTTT. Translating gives CASRETGTDNSPLHF.

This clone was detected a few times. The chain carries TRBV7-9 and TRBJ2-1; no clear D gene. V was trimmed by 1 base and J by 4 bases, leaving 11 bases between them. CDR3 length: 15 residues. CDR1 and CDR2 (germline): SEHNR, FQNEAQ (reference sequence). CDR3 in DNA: TGTGCCAGCAGCTTAGTTTACATGCAATACAATGAGCAGTTCTTC. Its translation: CASSLVYMQYNEQFF.

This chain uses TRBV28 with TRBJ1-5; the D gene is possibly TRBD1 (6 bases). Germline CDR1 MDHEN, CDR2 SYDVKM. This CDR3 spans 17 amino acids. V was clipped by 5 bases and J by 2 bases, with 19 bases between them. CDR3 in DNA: TGTGCCAGCAGTCAAGACCAGGGGAAATATGGCAATCAGCCCCAGCATTTT. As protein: CASSQDQGKYGNQPQHF.

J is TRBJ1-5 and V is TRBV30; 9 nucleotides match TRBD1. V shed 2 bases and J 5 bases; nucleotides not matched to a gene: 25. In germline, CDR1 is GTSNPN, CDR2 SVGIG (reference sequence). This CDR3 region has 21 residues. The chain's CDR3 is CAWSSEPHCGDRVEADQPQHF. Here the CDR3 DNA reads TGTGCCTGGAGTTCCGAACCCCATTGTGGGGACAGGGTAGAAGCGGATCAGCCCCAGCATTTT.

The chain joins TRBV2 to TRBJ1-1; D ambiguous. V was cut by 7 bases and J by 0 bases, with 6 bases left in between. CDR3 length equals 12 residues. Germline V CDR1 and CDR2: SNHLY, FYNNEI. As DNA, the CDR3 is TGTGCCAGCAACATCCTGAACACTGAAGCTTTCTTT. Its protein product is CASNILNTEAFF.

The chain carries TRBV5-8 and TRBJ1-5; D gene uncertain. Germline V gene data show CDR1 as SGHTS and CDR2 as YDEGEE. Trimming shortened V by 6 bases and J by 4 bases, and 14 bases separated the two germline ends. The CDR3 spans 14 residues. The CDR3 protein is CASKQVCPNQPQHF. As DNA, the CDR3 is TGTGCCAGCAAGCAGGTCTGCCCTAATCAGCCCCAGCATTTT.